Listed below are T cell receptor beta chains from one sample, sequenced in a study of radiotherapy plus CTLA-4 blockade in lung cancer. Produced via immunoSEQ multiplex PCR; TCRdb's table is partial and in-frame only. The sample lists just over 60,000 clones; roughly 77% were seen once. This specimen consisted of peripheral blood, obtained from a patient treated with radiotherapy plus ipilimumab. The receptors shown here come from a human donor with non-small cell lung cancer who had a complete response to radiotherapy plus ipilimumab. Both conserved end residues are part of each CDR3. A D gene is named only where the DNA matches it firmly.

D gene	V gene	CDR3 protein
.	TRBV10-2	CASSSRDINNGYTF
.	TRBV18	CAPLGADSPLHF
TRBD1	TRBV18	CASSPDRGNNQPQHF
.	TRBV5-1	CASSLAGEEYGYTF
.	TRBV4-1	CASSQTTGQSTGELFF
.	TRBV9	CASSVAGNTGNTIYF
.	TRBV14	CASSHGGIILNTQYF
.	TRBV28	CASIPSGVSNQPQHF
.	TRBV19	CASSGAGSGNTIYF
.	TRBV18	CASSPRGADTLELFF
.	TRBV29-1	CSVPTGTNTEAFF
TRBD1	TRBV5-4	CASSLARDRQAFF
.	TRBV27	CASRLLGIQETQYF
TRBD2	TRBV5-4	CASSLGRGGQTDTQYF
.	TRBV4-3	CASSQDLDMKETQYF
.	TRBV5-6	CASSLRATEAFF
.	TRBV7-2	CASSSDNYGYTF
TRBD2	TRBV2	CASSRGLLAGNEQFF
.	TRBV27	CASSLQGGRGTGELFF
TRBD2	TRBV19	CASSMGTSGANEQFF
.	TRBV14	CASSQEWRDTDTQYF
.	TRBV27	CASSLRGQGAGTEAFF
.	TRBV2	CASSERQGIYGYTF
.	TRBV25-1	CASSEGAAGRAYGYTF
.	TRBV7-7	CASTTKPGEATGELFF
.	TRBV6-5	CASKPGLANTGELFF
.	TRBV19	CASSMTVSETYGYTF
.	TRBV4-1	CASSRAGRNEQFF
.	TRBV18	CASSPDRNPYEQYF
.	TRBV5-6	CASSPTRIGELFF
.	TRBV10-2	CASKKSGISEQFF
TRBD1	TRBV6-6	CASRKTGDYGYTF
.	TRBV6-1	CASTRGGSTEAFF
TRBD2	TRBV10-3	CAISESGGVRNEQYF
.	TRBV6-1	CASSEARISSPLHF
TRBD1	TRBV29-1	CSVEGQGVYGYTF
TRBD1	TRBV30	CASWGTAFTGELFF
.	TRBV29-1	CSVDQETQYF
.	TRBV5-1	CASSLGRIDNEQFF
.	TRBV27	CASSLLSVGGSNTEAFF
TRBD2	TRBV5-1	CASSQSSGSIGELFF
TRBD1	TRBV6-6	CASSWGQGSQPQHF
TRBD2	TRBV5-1	CASSFTSGRATEQFF
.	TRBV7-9	CASSSFRRGGYTF
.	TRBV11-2	CASSPERFFSGNTIYF
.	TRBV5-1	CASSLDRGPGELFF
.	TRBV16	CASSPPFREQFF
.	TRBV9	CASSVGARDQETQYF
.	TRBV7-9	CASSLASRPDTQYF
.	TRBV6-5	CASSRQDPYNEQFF
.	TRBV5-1	CASSLAGFGGELFF
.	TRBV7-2	CASSFSLVDNEQFF
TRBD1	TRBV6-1	CASRKTGTGYGYTF
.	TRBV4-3	CASSQRRSGEKLFF
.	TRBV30	CAWSQGRTEAFF
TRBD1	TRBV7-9	CASSLSRGQASSGANVLTF
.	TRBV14	CASSQGSSGYNEQFF
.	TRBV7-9	CASSLVGDYNEQFF
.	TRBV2	CASSPRGQARGAQHF
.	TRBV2	CASSERIYNEQFF